The present T cell receptor beta chain was sequenced within a study of CD8 T cells in ankylosing spondylitis. Study-level findings and limits: Made up of fewer than 10 highly homologous variants, a TCR beta motif appeared characteristic of ankylosing spondylitis blood.

This clonotype was seen a few times. Its antigen is still unknown. Germline trimming cut 5 bases from V and 7 bases from J; bases unmatched to any gene: 2. The CDR3 sequence is 14 residues long. TCRdb used MiXCR to reprocess the 5' RACE reads, holding one entry per CDR3 protein. The sample lists 800,000 to 900,000 distinct CDR3 sequences; roughly 10% were seen once. The rearrangement links TRBV12-3 or TRBV12-4 to TRBJ1-4; 12 bases match TRBD1. Sequences were obtained from blood, either unsorted or a sorted T cell fraction (not recorded which). The clonotype comes from a male donor with ankylosing spondylitis. DNA for the CDR3: TGTGCCAGCAGTGGGGACAGGGGGCCTGAAAAACTGTTTTTT. Its translation is CASSGDRGPEKLFF.